Shown below are 2 T cell receptor beta chains from a single sample sequenced in a study of T-cell memory formation after mild COVID-19. In TCRdb, the 5' RACE reads were re-called with MiXCR into one record per CDR3 protein. Among about 190,000 distinct CDR3 sequences, 20% to 25% were seen once, and the ten largest hold 23%. Sequenced: PBMCs or a T cell subset sorted from them (not recorded which). All receptors derive from an adult woman who had mild COVID-19 (a few samples of this study predate the infection). Cell type and time point are not known.

This clonotype is judged medium-sized. V and J are TRBV2 and TRBJ2-7; the match to TRBD2 covers 7 bases. The germline V gene has CDR1 SNHLY and CDR2 FYNNEI. The length of the CDR3 is 13 residues. Trimming took 8 bases from V and 3 from J; bases not matched to a gene: 7. The CDR3: CASLLASGYEQYF. The CDR3 DNA is TGTGCCAGCCTGTTGGCTAGCGGCTACGAGCAGTACTTC.

This sequence joins TRBV23-1 and TRBJ2-3, with 9 bases matching TRBD1. TRBV23-1 is filed as an ORF, its function uncertain. The V segment lost 2 bases and the J segment 2 bases; nucleotides outside the gene matches: 20. CDR3 length: 21 residues. The CDR3 coding sequence is TGCGCCAGCAGTCAAGTACATGTTATGTCCCCGGGACAGGGATTCACAGATACGCAGTATTTT. It specifies CASSQVHVMSPGQGFTDTQYF.